The 6 T cell receptor beta chains in this list originate from one sample, sequenced in a study of beta chain features in type 1 diabetes. Study-level findings and limits: TCRB CDR3 length was moderately but significantly reduced in all four CD4+ subsets of Type 1 diabetes patients.

Isolated RNA was reverse transcribed in full, so expressed TCRB transcripts were sequenced. TCRdb's table, derived via immunoSEQ multiplex PCR, lists solely in-frame clones and lacks some. The table includes 95,000 to 150,000 clones, approximately 16% detected once. Their specific antigens are unknown. The sequenced sample was central memory CD4+ T cells from blood. Every receptor here comes from a young man with type 1 diabetes.

In its sample, this clone was seen a few times. The CDR3 region has the DNA TGTGCCAGCAGCGTCGAGCCGGGACAGGCGTACAATGAGCAGTTCTTC. It specifies CASSVEPGQAYNEQFF. The V and J genes are TRBV9 and TRBJ2-1, with 8 positions matching TRBD1. Germline CDR1 SGDLS, CDR2 YYNGEE. V gave up 2 bases and J gave up 4 bases; unmatched junction bases: 8. This CDR3 is 16 amino acids long.

The chain links TRBV27 to TRBJ2-3, with D perhaps TRBD1 (6 bases). The V and J ends lost 3 bases and 0 bases respectively, with 7 bases between them. The CDR3 sequence is 14 residues long. Per the germline V gene, CDR1 is MNHEY and CDR2 is SMNVEV (reference sequence). The CDR3 region is CASSFDRSTDTQYF. CDR3 in DNA: TGTGCCAGCAGTTTTGACAGGAGCACAGATACGCAGTATTTT.

This CDR3 is CRAPGVDTQYF. The DNA of the CDR3 is TGCAGAGCCCCGGGGGTAGATACGCAGTATTTT. This chain joins TRBV20-1 and TRBJ2-3; the D gene is possibly TRBD2 (6 bases). This CDR3 comprises 11 residues. Germline assignment: CDR1 DFQATT and CDR2 SNEGSKA (reference sequence).

This sequence joins TRBV18 and TRBJ1-2; D unclear. Germline V gives CDR1 KGHSH, CDR2 LQKENI. V shed 2 bases and J shed 0 bases, with 7 bases lying between them. CDR3 size: 14 residues. In DNA form, the CDR3 reads TGTGCCAGCTCACCAAACGGGGCTAACTATGGCTACACCTTC. It translates to CASSPNGANYGYTF.

The V gene is TRBV18, the J gene TRBJ1-1; a weak D match, TRBD1 (5 bases). The germline gives CDR1 KGHSH, CDR2 LQKENI. The V end lost 4 bases, the J end lost 7 bases, and 28 bases lay between the germline ends. The CDR3 length is 18 residues. The CDR3 DNA is TGTGCCAGCTCACTCCTGGGCGGTACCCTAAATCGGGGGAGTGAAGCTTTCTTT. This sequence encodes CASSLLGGTLNRGSEAFF.

The chain carries TRBV7-2 and TRBJ2-7; perhaps TRBD1 as D (6 bases). The CDR3 has 15 amino acids. Germline V gene data show CDR1 as SGHTA and CDR2 as FQGNSA. The V end was cut by 0 bases, the J end by 7 bases, with 16 bases between. CDR3 protein: CASSLALRDQGEQYF. CDR3 DNA: TGTGCCAGCAGCTTAGCGCTTCGAGATCAGGGGGAGCAGTACTTC.